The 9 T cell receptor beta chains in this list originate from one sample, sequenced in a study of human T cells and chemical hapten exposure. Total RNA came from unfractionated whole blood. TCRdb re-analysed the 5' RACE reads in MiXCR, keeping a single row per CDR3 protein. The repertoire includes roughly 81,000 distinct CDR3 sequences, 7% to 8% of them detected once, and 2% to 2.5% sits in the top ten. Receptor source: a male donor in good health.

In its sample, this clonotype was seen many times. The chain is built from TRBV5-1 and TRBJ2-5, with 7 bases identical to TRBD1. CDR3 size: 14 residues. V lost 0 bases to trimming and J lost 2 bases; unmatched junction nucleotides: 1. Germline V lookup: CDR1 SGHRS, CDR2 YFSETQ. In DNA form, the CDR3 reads TGCGCCAGCAGCTTGGAGGGACAGCAAGAGACCCAGTACTTC. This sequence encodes CASSLEGQQETQYF.

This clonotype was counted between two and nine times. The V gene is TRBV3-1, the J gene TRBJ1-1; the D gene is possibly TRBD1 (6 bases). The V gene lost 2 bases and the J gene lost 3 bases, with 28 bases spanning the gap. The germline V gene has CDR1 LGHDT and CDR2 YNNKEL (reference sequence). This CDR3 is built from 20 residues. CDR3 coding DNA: TGTGCCAGCAGCCAACCTCCCCTCAGGGGAGAGTTGATGGGTGACACTGAAGCTTTCTTT. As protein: CASSQPPLRGELMGDTEAFF. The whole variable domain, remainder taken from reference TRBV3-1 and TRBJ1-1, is DTAVSQTPKYLVTQMGNDKSIKCEQNLGHDTMYWYKQDSKKFLKIMFSYNNKELIINETVPNRFSPKSPDKAHLNLHINSLELGDSAVYFCASSQPPLRGELMGDTEAFFGQGTRLTVV.

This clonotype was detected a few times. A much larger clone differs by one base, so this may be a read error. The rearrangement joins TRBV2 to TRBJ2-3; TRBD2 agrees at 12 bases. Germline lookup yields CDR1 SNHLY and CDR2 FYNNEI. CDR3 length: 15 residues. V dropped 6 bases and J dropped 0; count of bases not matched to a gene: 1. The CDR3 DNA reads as TGTGCCAGCAGGGGGACTAGCGGGAGCACAGATACGCAGTATTTT. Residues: CASRGTSGSTDTQYF.

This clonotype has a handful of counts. The CDR3 region has the DNA TGTGCCAGCAGTGAAGGGGCGAGCTCCTACGAGCAGTACTTC. It yields the protein CASSEGASSYEQYF. V is TRBV25-1 and J is TRBJ2-7; tentatively, D is TRBD1 (5 bases). V shed 2 bases and J shed 0 bases, with 8 bases lying between them. The germline V gene encodes CDR1 MGHDK and CDR2 SYGVNS. The CDR3 consists of 14 residues.

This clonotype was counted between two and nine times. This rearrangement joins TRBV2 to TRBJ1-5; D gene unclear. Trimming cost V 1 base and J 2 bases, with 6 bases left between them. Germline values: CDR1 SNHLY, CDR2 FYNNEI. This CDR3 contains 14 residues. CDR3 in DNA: TGTGCCAGCAGTGAAGTCACGGGCAATCAGCCCCAGCATTTT. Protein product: CASSEVTGNQPQHF.

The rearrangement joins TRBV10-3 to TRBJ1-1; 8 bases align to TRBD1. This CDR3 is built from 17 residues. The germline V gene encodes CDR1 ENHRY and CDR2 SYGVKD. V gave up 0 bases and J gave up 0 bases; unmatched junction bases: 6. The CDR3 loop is CAISESQGAGMNTEAFF. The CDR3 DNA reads TGTGCCATCAGTGAGTCTCAGGGGGCGGGCATGAACACTGAAGCTTTCTTT.

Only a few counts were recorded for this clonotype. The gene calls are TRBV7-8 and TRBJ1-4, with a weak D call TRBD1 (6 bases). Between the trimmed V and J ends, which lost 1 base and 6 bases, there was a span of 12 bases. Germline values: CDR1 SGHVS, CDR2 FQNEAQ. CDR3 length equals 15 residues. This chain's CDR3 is CASSLEYGGDEKLFF. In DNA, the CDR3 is TGTGCCAGCAGCTTAGAATATGGGGGCGATGAAAAACTGTTTTTT. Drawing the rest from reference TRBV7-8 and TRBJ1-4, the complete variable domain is GAGVSQSPRYKVAKRGQDVALRCDPISGHVSLFWYQQALGQGPEFLTYFQNEAQLDKSGLPSDRFFAERPEGSVSTLKIQRTQQEDSAVYLCASSLEYGGDEKLFFGSGTQLSVL.

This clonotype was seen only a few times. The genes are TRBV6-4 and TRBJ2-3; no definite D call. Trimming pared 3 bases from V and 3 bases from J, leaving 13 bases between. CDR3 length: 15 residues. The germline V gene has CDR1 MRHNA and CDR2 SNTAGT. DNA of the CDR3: TGTGCCAGCAGTGAAGCAGGCGGCGGAACAGATACGCAGTATTTT. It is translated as CASSEAGGGTDTQYF.

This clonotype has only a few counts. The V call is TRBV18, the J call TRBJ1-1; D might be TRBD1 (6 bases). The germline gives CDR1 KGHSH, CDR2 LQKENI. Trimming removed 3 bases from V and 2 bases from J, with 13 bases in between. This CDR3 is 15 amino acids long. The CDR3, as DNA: TGTGCCAGCTCACCGCAGGAACAGGGAAACACTGAAGCTTTCTTT. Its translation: CASSPQEQGNTEAFF.